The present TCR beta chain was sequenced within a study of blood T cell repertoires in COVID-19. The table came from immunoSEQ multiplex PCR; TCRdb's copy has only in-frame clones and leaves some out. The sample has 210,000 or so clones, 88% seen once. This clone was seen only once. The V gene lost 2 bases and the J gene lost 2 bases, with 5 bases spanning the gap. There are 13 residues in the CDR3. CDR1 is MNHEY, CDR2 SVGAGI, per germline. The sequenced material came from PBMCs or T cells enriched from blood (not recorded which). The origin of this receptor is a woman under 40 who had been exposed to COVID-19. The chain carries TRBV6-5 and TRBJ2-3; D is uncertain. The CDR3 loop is CASSYQDTDTQYF. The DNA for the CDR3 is TGTGCCAGCAGTTACCAGGACACAGATACGCAGTATTTT.